The clone carrying this TCR beta chain occurred once. The entry originates in a study of blood T cell repertoires in COVID-19. Whole-study context: COVID-19 samples collected from the United States, Italy and Spain covered acute and convalescent phases.

V was pared by 4 bases and J by 7 bases, with 12 bases of the junction left unmatched. There are 16 residues in the CDR3. Per germline, CDR1 LGHNA and CDR2 YNFKEQ. Original methodology: Amplifying reference gene primers gave estimates of nucleated cell counts. Only in-frame clones appear in the TCRdb table, and some are missing; sequencing was by immunoSEQ multiplex PCR. V and J calls and clone size are as listed in that table; D and trimming were resolved from the DNA. Here the sample spans roughly 140,000 clones, 75% to 90% being singletons. This chain uses TRBV4-2 with TRBJ1-2, with 10 bases fitting TRBD1. Sample: peripheral blood. The source of this sequence is a man between 65 and 85 years old who had recovered from COVID-19. This CDR3 reads CASSPPRTGGVGGYTF. The CDR3 bases are TGTGCCAGCAGCCCCCCTCGGACAGGGGGGGTAGGTGGCTACACCTTC.